Presented here are 29 T cell receptor beta chains from one specimen sequenced in a study of CXCR3-negative and CXCR3-positive naive CD8 T cells. Study conclusions and caveats: Higher TRB CDR3 hydrophobicity marked CXCR3-positive naive cells relative to CXCR3-negative naive cells.

No antigen has been identified for these receptors. TRB cDNA libraries were made by UMI-labeled 5' RACE. Each CDR3 protein gets one entry in TCRdb, which reprocessed the 5' RACE reads and gives no DNA. Its table lists approximately 90,000 distinct CDR3 sequences. Source material: naive CXCR3+ CD8+ T cells from blood. The sample's subset: CD45RO-CCR7+CD27+CD95- naive CD8+ T cells expressing CXCR3 (TNR3+). These receptors all come from a human donor in good health. Some clones in this sample may be carry-over from other donors' samples.

The chain links TRBV12-3 or TRBV12-4 to TRBJ2-7; TCRdb's D call of TRBD2 is untestable without DNA. The CDR3 spans 15 residues. CDR3 amino acids: CASSAGQGPSYEQYF.

The J gene is TRBJ2-5, the V gene TRBV12-3 or TRBV12-4. The CDR3 is 13 amino acids. CDR3 in amino acids: CASSLDTLETQYF.

The gene calls are TRBV6-6 and TRBJ2-5. The CDR3 runs 17 residues. Per germline, CDR1 MNHNY and CDR2 SVGAGI (reference sequence). Here the CDR3 reads CARYTWIRPKTQETQYF.

The V and J genes are TRBV27 and TRBJ1-1; TCRdb designates TRBD1, a call that cannot be tested without DNA. CDR1 MNHEY and CDR2 SMNVEV come from the germline V gene (reference sequence). The CDR3 spans 14 residues. CDR3: CASSLGQGRAVAFF.

This chain links TRBV7-6 with TRBJ2-2. Germline values: CDR1 SGHVS, CDR2 FNYEAQ. CDR3 size: 14 residues. The CDR3 loop is CASSPEVNTGELFF.

The chain employs TRBV29-1 and TRBJ2-4. The CDR3 is 12 residues long. CDR1 is SQVTM, CDR2 ANQGSEA, per germline. The CDR3 is CSVMGSKNIQYF.

The gene calls are TRBV12-3 or TRBV12-4 and TRBJ2-2. This CDR3 is 13 amino acids long. CDR3 in amino acids: CASSRILSGELFF.

The CDR3 loop is CASSQDFTGTEAFF. The chain is built from TRBV14 and TRBJ1-1. This CDR3 has 14 residues. Germline V gene data show CDR1 as SGHDN and CDR2 as FVKESK.

This rearrangement joins TRBV28 to TRBJ2-2; lacking DNA, the TRBD1 call made by TCRdb goes unchecked. Germline V gene lookup returns CDR1 MDHEN and CDR2 SYDVKM. CDR3 length equals 16 residues. The CDR3: CASTPGGSADTGELFF.

The chain carries TRBV28 and TRBJ1-1; the TCRdb D gene call, TRBD1, has no DNA to confirm it. The CDR3 has 16 residues. Germline lookup yields CDR1 MDHEN and CDR2 SYDVKM. Here the CDR3 reads CASSSPGLAWGTEAFF.

The J gene is TRBJ2-7, the V gene TRBV6-2 or TRBV6-3; the D call from TCRdb, TRBD1, cannot be confirmed without DNA. CDR3 length equals 14 residues. Germline values: CDR1 MNHEY, CDR2 SVGEGT. The CDR3 region is CASSYPGQGEEQYF.

The chain is built from TRBV19 and TRBJ1-1. Germline V gives CDR1 LNHDA, CDR2 SQIVND (reference sequence). The CDR3 is made up of 12 amino acids. This chain's CDR3 is CATQEPNTEAFF. Together with reference TRBV19 and TRBJ1-1, the CDR3 gives the full variable domain: DGGITQSPKYLFRKEGQNVTLSCEQNLNHDAMYWYRQDPGQGLRLIYYSQIVNDFQKGDIAEGYSVSREKKESFPLTVTSAQKNPTAFYLCATQEPNTEAFFGQGTRLTVV.

The V call is TRBV20-1, the J call TRBJ2-7; without DNA, the TCRdb call of TRBD1 cannot be checked. Germline V CDR1 and CDR2: DFQATT, SNEGSKA (reference sequence). CDR3 length: 14 amino acids. This CDR3 is CSVALTVITYEQYF.

The CDR3 loop reads CATSDFSGYQPQHF. The chain combines TRBV24-1 with TRBJ1-5. The CDR3 extends over 14 amino acids. Germline V gives CDR1 KGHDR, CDR2 SFDVKD.

The chain carries TRBV28 and TRBJ2-7; TCRdb's assignment of TRBD2 cannot be checked, as there is no DNA. CDR1 and CDR2 from the germline V gene are MDHEN and SYDVKM. The CDR3 sequence is 15 residues long. The CDR3 spells CASSSSEREEDEQYF.

The chain recombines TRBV29-1 with TRBJ1-2; as DNA is missing, the TRBD1 call by TCRdb cannot be tested. This CDR3 comprises 11 residues. Germline loops: CDR1 SQVTM, CDR2 ANQGSEA. This chain's CDR3 is CSVPVGYGYTF.

This sequence joins TRBV7-9 and TRBJ2-7. This CDR3 contains 12 residues. Germline CDR1 is SEHNR and CDR2 is FQNEAQ (reference sequence). The CDR3 sequence: CASSLVIYEQYF.

The rearrangement links TRBV4-1 to TRBJ1-1. This CDR3 comprises 15 residues. The V gene's germline CDR1 is MGHRA and CDR2 YSYEKL. The CDR3 reads CASSQAALSNTEAFF.

The chain is built from TRBV18 and TRBJ2-7; with no DNA, the TCRdb D assignment of TRBD1 cannot be verified. The CDR3 runs 11 residues. The germline V gene encodes CDR1 KGHSH and CDR2 LQKENI. The chain's CDR3 is CASSPDTEQYF.

The genes are TRBV28 and TRBJ1-6; TCRdb proposes TRBD1, but this gene call is untestable without DNA. The CDR3 runs to 14 residues. CDR1 is MDHEN, CDR2 SYDVKM, per germline. The CDR3 spells CASRKSDRNSPLHF.

The gene calls are TRBV29-1 and TRBJ2-7; absent DNA, TCRdb's TRBD2 call cannot be checked. The CDR3 totals 14 residues. Looked up from germline, CDR1 is SQVTM and CDR2 is ANQGSEA. CDR3 region: CSVASGRGSYEQYF.

The gene calls are TRBV12-3 or TRBV12-4 and TRBJ1-3. The CDR3 loop spans 17 amino acids. The CDR3 sequence: CASSSSRASYSGNTIYF.

V gene TRBV28 combines with J gene TRBJ1-2; checking the TCRdb D call of TRBD1 is not possible without DNA. The germline gives CDR1 MDHEN, CDR2 SYDVKM. This CDR3 comprises 13 residues. CDR3 in amino acids: CASIPRGLKGYTF.

The rearrangement uses TRBV27 and TRBJ2-1; TCRdb's D call of TRBD1 is untestable without DNA. The CDR3 sequence is 17 residues long. Germline lookup yields CDR1 MNHEY and CDR2 SMNVEV (reference sequence). The CDR3 loop is CASTDDPGDGGDNEQFF.

This chain joins TRBV12-3 or TRBV12-4 and TRBJ2-2; TCRdb reports TRBD2, a call that lacks DNA to check it against. The CDR3 totals 13 residues. The CDR3 is CASSRGGTGELFF.

The chain carries TRBV10-2 and TRBJ2-1; no DNA is available, so the TRBD2 call from TCRdb remains unchecked. Germline V gene data show CDR1 as WSHSY and CDR2 as SAAADI. This CDR3 region has 14 residues. CDR3 sequence: CASSGTSVLNEQFF.

This chain connects TRBV4-1 to TRBJ2-7; with no DNA, the TCRdb D assignment of TRBD2 cannot be verified. The CDR3 is made up of 18 amino acids. CDR1 is MGHRA, CDR2 YSYEKL, per germline. The CDR3 loop is CASSQVPPDRVPGYEQYF.

This sequence joins TRBV23-1 and TRBJ1-4; TCRdb names TRBD1, which stays unverified in the absence of DNA. TRBV23-1 is marked as an open reading frame, function uncertain. The CDR3 loop spans 13 amino acids. The CDR3 reads CAPKGTGDEKLFF.

The chain couples TRBV28 to TRBJ1-1. Per the germline V gene, CDR1 is MDHEN and CDR2 is SYDVKM. This CDR3 is built from 14 residues. CDR3 in amino acids: CASTNSEGWTEAFF.